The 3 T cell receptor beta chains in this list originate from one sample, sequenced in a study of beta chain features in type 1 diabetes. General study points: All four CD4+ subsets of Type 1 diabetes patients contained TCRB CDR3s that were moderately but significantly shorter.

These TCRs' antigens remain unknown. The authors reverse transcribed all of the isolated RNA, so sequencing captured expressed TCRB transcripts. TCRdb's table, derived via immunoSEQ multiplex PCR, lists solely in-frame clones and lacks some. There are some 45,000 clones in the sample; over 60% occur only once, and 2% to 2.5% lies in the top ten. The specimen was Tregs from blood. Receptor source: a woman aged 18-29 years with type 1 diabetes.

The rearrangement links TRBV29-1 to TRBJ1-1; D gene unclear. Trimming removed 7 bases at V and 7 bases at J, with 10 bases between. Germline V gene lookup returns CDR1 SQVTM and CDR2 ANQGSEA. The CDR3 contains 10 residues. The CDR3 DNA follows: TGCAGCGCTGGACGGGGTGAAGCTTTCTTT. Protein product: CSAGRGEAFF.

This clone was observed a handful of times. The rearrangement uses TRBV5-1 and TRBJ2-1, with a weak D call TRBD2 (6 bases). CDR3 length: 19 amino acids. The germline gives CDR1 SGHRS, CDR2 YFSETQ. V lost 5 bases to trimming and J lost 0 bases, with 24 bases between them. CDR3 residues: CASRTTSGLAPSSYNEQFF. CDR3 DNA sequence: TGCGCCAGCAGGACGACTTCGGGGCTAGCGCCCAGCTCCTACAATGAGCAGTTCTTC.

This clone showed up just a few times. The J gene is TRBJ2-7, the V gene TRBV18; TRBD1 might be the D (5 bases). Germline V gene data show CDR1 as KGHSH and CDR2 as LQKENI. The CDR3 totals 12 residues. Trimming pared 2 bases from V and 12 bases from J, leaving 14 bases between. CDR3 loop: CASSPGTGGAYF. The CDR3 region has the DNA TGTGCCAGCTCACCAGGCACCGGTGGGGCGTACTTC. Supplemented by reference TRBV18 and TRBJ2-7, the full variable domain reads NAGVMQNPRHLVRRRGQEARLRCSPMKGHSHVYWYRQLPEEGLKFMVYLQKENIIDESGMPKERFSAEFPKEGPSILRIQQVVRGDSAAYFCASSPGTGGAYFGPGTRLTVT.